The table lists the clone carrying this TCR beta chain with many counts. The data stem from a study of early T cells in non-severe SARS-CoV-2 infection. Unique molecular identifiers were attached to individual cDNA molecules. TCRdb re-analysed the 5' RACE reads in MiXCR, keeping a single row per CDR3 protein. The sample shows roughly 56,000 distinct CDR3 sequences, roughly a tenth of them seen only once. Sequenced input: whole blood. This TCR derives from an adult who was a healthcare worker with PCR-confirmed SARS-CoV-2 infection or an uninfected control (not recorded which).

CDR3 in amino acids: CASSQDLSSYRVEQYF. The CDR3 DNA sequence: TGTGCCAGCAGCCAAGATCTCTCTAGCTATCGAGTCGAGCAGTACTTC. The V and J genes are TRBV4-2 and TRBJ2-7, with a tentative D call TRBD2 (5 bases). The length of the CDR3 is 16 residues. The V end was cut by 0 bases, the J end by 6 bases, with 18 bases between. CDR1 and CDR2 from the germline V gene are LGHNA and YNFKEQ.